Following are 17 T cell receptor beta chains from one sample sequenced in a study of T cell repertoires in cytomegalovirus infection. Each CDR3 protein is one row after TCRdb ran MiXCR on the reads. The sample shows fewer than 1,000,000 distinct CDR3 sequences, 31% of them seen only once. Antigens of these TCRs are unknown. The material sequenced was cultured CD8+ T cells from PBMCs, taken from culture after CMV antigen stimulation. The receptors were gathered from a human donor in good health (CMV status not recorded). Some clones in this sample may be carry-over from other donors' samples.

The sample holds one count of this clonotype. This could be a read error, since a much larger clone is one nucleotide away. The CDR3: CTSSTAVGKDGELFF. As DNA, the CDR3 is TGTACCAGCAGCACCGCGGTGGGGAAGGACGGGGAGCTGTTTTTT. This sequence joins TRBV7-6 and TRBJ2-2; D gene uncertain. In germline, CDR1 is SGHVS, CDR2 FNYEAQ. The CDR3 sequence is 15 residues long.

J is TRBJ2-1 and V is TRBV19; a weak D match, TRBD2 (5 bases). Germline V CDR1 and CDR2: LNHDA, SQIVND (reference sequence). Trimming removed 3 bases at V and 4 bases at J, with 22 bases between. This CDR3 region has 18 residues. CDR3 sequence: CASSMIPIDGVRYNEQFF. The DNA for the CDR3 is TGTGCCAGTAGTATGATACCCATTGACGGGGTTCGGTACAATGAGCAGTTCTTC.

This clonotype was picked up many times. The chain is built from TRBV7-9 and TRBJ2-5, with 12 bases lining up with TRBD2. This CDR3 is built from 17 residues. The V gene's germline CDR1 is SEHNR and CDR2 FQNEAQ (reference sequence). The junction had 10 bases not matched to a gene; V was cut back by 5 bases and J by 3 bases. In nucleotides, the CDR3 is TGTGCCAGCAGCCCCTTCCCACGACTAGCGGGGGAAGAGACCCAGTACTTC. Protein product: CASSPFPRLAGEETQYF.

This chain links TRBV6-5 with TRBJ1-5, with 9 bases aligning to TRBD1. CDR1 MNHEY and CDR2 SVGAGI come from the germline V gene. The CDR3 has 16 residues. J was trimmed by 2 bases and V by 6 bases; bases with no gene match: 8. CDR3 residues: CASSRTGGEGNQPQHF. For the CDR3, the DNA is TGTGCCAGCAGCCGTACAGGGGGCGAAGGCAATCAGCCCCAGCATTTT.

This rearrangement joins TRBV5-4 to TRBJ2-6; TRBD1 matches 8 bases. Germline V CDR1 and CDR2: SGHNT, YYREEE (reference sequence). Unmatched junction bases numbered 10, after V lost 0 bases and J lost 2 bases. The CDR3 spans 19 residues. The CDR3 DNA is TGTGCCAGCAGCTTGGGACTACCCTCAGGGGGCGCTGGGGCCAACGTCCTGACTTTC. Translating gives CASSLGLPSGGAGANVLTF.

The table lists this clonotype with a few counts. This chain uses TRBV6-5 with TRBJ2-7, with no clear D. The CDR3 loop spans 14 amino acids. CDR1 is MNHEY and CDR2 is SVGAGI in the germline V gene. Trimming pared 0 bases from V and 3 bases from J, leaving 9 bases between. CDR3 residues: CASSYSKGGYEQYV. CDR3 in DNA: TGTGCCAGCAGTTACTCGAAGGGTGGCTACGAGCAGTACGTC.

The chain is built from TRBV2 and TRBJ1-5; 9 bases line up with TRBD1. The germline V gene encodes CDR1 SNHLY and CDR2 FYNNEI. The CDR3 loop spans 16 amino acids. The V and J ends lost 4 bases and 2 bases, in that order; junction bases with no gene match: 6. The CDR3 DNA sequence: TGTGCCAGCAGTGTGGGGGACAGGGTGGGCAATCAGCCCCAGCATTTT. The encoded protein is CASSVGDRVGNQPQHF.

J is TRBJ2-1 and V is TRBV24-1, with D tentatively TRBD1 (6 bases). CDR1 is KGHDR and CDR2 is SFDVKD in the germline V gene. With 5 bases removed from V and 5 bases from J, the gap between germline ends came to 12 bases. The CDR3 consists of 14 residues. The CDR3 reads CATSGVDRNNEQFF. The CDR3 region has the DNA TGTGCCACCAGTGGAGTGGACAGAAACAATGAGCAGTTCTTC.

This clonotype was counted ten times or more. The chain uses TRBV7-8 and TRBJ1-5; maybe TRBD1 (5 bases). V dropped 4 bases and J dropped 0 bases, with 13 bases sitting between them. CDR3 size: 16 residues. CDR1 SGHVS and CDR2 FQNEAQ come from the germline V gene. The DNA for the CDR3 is TGTGCCAGCAGCTCATCGACAGTATATAGCAATCAGCCCCAGCATTTT. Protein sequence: CASSSSTVYSNQPQHF.

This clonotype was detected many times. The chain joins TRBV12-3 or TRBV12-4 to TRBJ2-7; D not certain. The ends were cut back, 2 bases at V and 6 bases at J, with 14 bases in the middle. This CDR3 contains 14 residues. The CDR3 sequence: CASSLFTEFAEQYF. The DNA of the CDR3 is TGTGCCAGCAGTTTATTCACCGAGTTCGCCGAGCAGTACTTC.

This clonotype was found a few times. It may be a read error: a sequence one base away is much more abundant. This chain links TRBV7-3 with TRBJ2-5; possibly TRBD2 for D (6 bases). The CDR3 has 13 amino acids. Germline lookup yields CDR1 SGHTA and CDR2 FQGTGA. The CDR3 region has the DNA TGTGTCAGCACCACGAGACTAGTCAGTATCCAGTACTTC. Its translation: CVSTTRLVSIQYF.

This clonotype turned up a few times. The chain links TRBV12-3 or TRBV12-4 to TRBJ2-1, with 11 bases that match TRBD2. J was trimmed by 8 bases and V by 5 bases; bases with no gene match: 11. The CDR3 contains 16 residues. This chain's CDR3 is CASSPISGGAGDEQFF. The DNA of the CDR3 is TGTGCCAGCAGTCCCATTAGCGGGGGGGCCGGCGATGAGCAGTTCTTC.

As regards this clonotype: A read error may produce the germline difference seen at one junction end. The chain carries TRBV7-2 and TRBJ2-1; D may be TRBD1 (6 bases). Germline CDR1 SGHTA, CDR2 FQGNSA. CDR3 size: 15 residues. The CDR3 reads CVSSVTGLINNEQFF. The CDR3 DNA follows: TGTGTCAGCAGCGTAACAGGGTTAATTAACAATGAGCAGTTCTTC. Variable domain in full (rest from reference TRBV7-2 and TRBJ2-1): GAGVSQSPSNKVTEKGKDVELRCDPISGHTALYWYRQSLGQGLEFLIYFQGNSAPDKSGLPSDRFSAERTGGSVSTLTIQRTQQEDSAVYLCVSSVTGLINNEQFFGPGTRLTVL.

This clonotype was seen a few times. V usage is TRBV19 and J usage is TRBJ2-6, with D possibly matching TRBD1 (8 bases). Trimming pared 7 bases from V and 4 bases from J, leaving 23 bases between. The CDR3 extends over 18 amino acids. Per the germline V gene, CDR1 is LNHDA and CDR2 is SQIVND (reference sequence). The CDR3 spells CASKGRGQVIVGANVLTF. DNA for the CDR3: TGTGCCAGTAAGGGGAGGGGACAGGTCATTGTCGGGGCCAACGTCCTGACTTTC.

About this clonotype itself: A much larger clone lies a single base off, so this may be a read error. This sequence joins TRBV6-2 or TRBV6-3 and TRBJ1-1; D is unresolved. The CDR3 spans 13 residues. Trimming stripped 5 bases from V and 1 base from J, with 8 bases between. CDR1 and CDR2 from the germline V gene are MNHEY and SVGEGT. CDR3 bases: TGTGCCAGCAGTACCTACAGGAACACTGAAGCTTTCTTT. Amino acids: CASSTYRNTEAFF.

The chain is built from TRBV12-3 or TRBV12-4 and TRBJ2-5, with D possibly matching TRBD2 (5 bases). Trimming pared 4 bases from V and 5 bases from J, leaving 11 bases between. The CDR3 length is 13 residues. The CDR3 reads CASSSVGEETQYF. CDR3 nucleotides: TGTGCCAGCAGTTCGGTTGGGGAGGAGACCCAGTACTTC.

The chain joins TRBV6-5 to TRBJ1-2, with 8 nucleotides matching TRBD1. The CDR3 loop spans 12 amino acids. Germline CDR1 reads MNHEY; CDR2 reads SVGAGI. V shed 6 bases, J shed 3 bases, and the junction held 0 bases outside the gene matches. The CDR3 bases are TGTGCCAGCAGACAGGGGGACTATGGCTACACCTTC. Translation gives CASRQGDYGYTF.